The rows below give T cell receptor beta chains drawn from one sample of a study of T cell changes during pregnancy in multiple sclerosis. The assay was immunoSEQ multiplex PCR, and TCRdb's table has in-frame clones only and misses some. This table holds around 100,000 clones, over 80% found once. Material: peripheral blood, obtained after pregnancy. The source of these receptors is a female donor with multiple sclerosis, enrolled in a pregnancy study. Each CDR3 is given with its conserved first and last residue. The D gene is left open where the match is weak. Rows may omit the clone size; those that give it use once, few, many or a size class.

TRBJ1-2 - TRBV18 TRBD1 CASSRDRESYGYTF TGTGCCAGCTCACGGGACAGGGAGAGCTATGGCTACACCTTC
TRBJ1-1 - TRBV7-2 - CASSARDRLPNTEAFF TGTGCCAGCAGCGCCAGAGACAGGTTACCGAACACTGAAGCTTTCTTT
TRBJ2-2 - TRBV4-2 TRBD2 CASSHGLAGTAGELFF TGTGCCAGCAGCCACGGACTAGCGGGAACCGCCGGGGAGCTGTTTTTT
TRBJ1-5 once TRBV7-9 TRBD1 CASSEGTGELSNQPQHF TGTGCCAGCAGCGAAGGGACAGGCGAACTTAGCAATCAGCCCCAGCATTTT
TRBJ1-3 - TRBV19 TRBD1 CASSLQGAVGNTIYF TGTGCCAGTAGCCTACAGGGGGCGGTTGGAAACACCATATATTTT
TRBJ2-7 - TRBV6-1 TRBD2 CASSDIGLAGSYEQYF TGTGCCAGCAGTGATATAGGACTAGCGGGCTCCTACGAGCAGTACTTC
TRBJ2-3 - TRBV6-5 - CASSYGPTDTQYF TGTGCCAGCAGTTACGGGCCAACAGATACGCAGTATTTT
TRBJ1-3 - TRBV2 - CASSEAAGAGNTIYF TGTGCCAGCAGTGAAGCGGCGGGAGCTGGAAACACCATATATTTT
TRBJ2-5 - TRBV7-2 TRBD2 CASSLDGGGQETQYF TGTGCCAGCAGCTTAGATGGGGGGGGGCAAGAGACCCAGTACTTC
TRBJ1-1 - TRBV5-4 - CASSLYNTEAFF TGTGCCAGCAGCCTCTACAACACTGAAGCTTTCTTT
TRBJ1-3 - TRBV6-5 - CASSYGDRLTGNTIYF TGTGCCAGCAGTTACGGAGACAGGCTAACTGGAAACACCATATATTTT
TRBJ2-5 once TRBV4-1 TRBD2 CASSQRVKRGAQGETQYF TGCGCCAGCAGCCAACGGGTTAAGCGGGGGGCCCAGGGGGAGACCCAGTACTTC
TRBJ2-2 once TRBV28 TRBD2 CASSPGVAGPTGELFF TGTGCCAGCAGTCCGGGAGTAGCGGGACCAACCGGGGAGCTGTTTTTT
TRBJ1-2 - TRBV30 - CAWRKGQQGSYGYTF TGTGCCTGGAGAAAGGGGCAGCAAGGTAGCTATGGCTACACCTTC
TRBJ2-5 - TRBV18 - CASSPGLVETQYF TGTGCCAGCTCACCGGGCTTGGTGGAGACCCAGTACTTC
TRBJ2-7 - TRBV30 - CAWSTGYSYEQYF TGTGCCTGGAGCACAGGGTACTCCTACGAGCAGTACTTC
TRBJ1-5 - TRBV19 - CASRGPRNQPQHF TGTGCCAGTAGGGGGCCGCGCAATCAGCCCCAGCATTTT
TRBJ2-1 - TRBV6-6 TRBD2 CASSYSSSGANEQFF TGTGCCAGCAGTTACTCGTCTAGCGGAGCAAATGAGCAGTTCTTC
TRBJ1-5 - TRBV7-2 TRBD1 CASSFTGANQPQHF TGTGCCAGCAGCTTTACAGGGGCAAATCAGCCCCAGCATTTT
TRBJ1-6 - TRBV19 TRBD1 CASSIPGQGNSPLHF TGTGCCAGTAGTATCCCGGGACAGGGGAATTCACCCCTCCACTTT
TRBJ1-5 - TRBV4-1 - CASSQDLAFSNQPQHF TGCGCCAGCAGCCAAGATTTGGCCTTTAGCAATCAGCCCCAGCATTTT
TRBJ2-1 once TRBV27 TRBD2 CASGGGGGYNEQFF TGTGCCAGCGGGGGCGGGGGGGGATACAATGAGCAGTTCTTC
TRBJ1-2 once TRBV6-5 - CASSYASDSNYGYTF TGTGCCAGCAGTTACGCTTCGGACAGTAACTATGGCTACACCTTC
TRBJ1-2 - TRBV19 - CASRTPKRSYGYTF TGTGCCAGTAGGACGCCTAAAAGGAGCTATGGCTACACCTTC
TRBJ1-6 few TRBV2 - CASTYRANSPLHF TGTGCCAGCACTTACAGGGCTAATTCACCCCTCCACTTT
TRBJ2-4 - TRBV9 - CASSGVSKNIQYF TGTGCCAGCAGCGGAGTATCCAAAAACATTCAGTACTTC
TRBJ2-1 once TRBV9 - CASSVQGSYNEQFF TGTGCCAGCAGCGTCCAGGGGTCCTACAATGAGCAGTTCTTC
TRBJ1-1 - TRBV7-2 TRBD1 CASTSARGQGGSPFF TGTGCCAGCACCTCAGCGAGGGGACAGGGAGGTTCGCCTTTCTTT
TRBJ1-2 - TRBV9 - CASSTAPADNYGYTF TGTGCCAGCAGCACTGCCCCAGCGGATAACTATGGCTACACCTTC
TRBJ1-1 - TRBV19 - CASSTSDRNTEAFF TGTGCCAGTAGTACCAGCGACAGGAACACTGAAGCTTTCTTT
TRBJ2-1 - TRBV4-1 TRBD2 CASSQRIAGGYNEQFF TGCGCCAGCAGCCAAAGGATAGCGGGGGGATACAATGAGCAGTTCTTC
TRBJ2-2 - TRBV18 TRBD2 CASSRSGSALGTGELFF TGTGCCAGCTCACGGAGCGGGAGTGCTCTCGGGACCGGGGAGCTGTTTTTT
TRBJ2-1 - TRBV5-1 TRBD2 CASSPGLAGANEQFF TGCGCCAGCAGCCCCGGACTAGCGGGGGCCAATGAGCAGTTCTTC
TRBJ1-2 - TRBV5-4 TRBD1 CASSLPPGGYNYGYTF TGTGCCAGCAGCTTGCCCCCAGGGGGTTATAACTATGGCTACACCTTC
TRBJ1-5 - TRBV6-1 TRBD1 CASVSGTGGRQPQHF TGTGCCAGCGTATCCGGGACAGGGGGCCGACAGCCCCAGCATTTT
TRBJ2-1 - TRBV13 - CASSLTRNEQFF TGTGCCAGCAGCTTAACCAGGAATGAGCAGTTCTTC
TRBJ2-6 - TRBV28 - CASRSPLVANVLTF TGTGCCAGCAGATCCCCCTTAGTGGCCAACGTCCTGACTTTC
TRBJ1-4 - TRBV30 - CAWSVSGQGGEKLFF TGTGCCTGGAGTGTATCTGGGCAGGGTGGGGAAAAACTGTTTTTT
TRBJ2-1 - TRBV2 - CASSVEASIGYEQFF TGTGCCAGCAGTGTCGAGGCTAGCATAGGCTATGAGCAGTTCTTC
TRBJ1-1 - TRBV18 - CASSPPRTTLNTEAFF TGTGCCAGCTCACCACCGAGGACAACCTTGAACACTGAAGCTTTCTTT
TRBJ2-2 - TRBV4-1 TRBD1 CASSQGGGRANTGELFF TGCGCCAGCAGCCAAGGAGGGGGCAGGGCGAACACCGGGGAGCTGTTTTTT
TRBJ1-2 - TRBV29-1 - CSVERSVRGGSTF TGCAGCGTTGAACGATCGGTCCGAGGTGGCTCCACCTTC
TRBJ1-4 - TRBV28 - CASSWLAGITNEKLFF TGTGCCAGCAGTTGGTTGGCGGGGATCACTAATGAAAAACTGTTTTTT
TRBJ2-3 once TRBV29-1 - CSVETGQDTQYF TGCAGCGTTGAAACAGGGCAAGATACGCAGTATTTT
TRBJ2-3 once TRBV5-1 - CASRLTGYSDTQYF TGCGCCAGCAGATTAACAGGGTATTCAGATACGCAGTATTTT
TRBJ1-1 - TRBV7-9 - CASSLLAVGNTEAFF TGTGCCAGCAGCTTGTTAGCAGTCGGGAACACTGAAGCTTTCTTT
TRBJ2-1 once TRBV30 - CAWRPLVAFNEQFF TGTGCCTGGAGGCCCCTAGTAGCGTTCAATGAGCAGTTCTTC
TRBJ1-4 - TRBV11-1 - CASSFGSGDEKLFF TGTGCCAGCAGCTTCGGGTCAGGGGACGAAAAACTGTTTTTT
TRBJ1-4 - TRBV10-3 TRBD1 CAISPDRVQEKLFF TGTGCCATCAGCCCGGACAGGGTTCAAGAAAAACTGTTTTTT
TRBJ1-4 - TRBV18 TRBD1 CASSPDRGSEKLFF TGTGCCAGCTCACCGGACAGGGGGAGTGAAAAACTGTTTTTT
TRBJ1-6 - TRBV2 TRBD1 CASSVVDRGNSPLHF TGTGCCAGCAGTGTGGTAGACAGGGGGAATTCACCCCTCCACTTT
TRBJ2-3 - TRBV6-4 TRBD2 CASSPSGGASDTQYF TGTGCCAGCAGTCCTAGCGGGGGGGCGTCAGATACGCAGTATTTT
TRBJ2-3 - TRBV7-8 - CASSLALLGAGGTDTQYF TGTGCCAGCAGCTTAGCGCTGTTAGGGGCTGGAGGCACAGATACGCAGTATTTT
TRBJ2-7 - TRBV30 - CACEWTGRYEQYF TGTGCCTGCGAGTGGACTGGGCGATACGAGCAGTACTTC
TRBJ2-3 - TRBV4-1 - CASSQGTGTNTQYF TGCGCCAGCAGCCAAGGGACAGGGACTAATACGCAGTATTTT
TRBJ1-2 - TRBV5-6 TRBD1 CASSFPGQGIYGYTF TGTGCCAGCAGCTTTCCGGGACAGGGAATCTATGGCTACACCTTC
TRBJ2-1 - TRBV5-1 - CASSINRENNEQFF TGCGCCAGCAGCATAAACCGGGAGAACAATGAGCAGTTCTTC
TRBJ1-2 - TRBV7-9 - CASSPEAGYTF TGTGCCAGCAGCCCCGAAGCTGGCTACACCTTC
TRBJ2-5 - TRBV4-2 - CASSQGREETQYF TGTGCCAGCAGCCAAGGTAGGGAGGAGACCCAGTACTTC
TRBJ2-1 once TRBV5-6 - CASSLPRSQQFF TGTGCCAGCAGCTTGCCCCGGAGCCAGCAGTTCTTC